These 28 T cell receptor beta chains were all obtained from the same sample, sequenced in a study of blood T cells in healthy people across ages. Next came a second PCR, run for about 7 to 11 cycles, which used a sample-barcoded 5' primer along with a J-beta primer mix. TCRdb ran MiXCR on the 5' RACE reads and lists one entry per CDR3 protein. The sample carries 1.8 million or so distinct CDR3 sequences, more than 35% recorded once. The sample consisted of blood. All receptors derive from a human donor in good health.

The chain recombines TRBV20-1 with TRBJ1-2; D unclear. CDR1 is DFQATT and CDR2 is SNEGSKA in the germline V gene (reference sequence). Between the trimmed V and J ends, which lost 7 bases and 4 bases, there was a span of 16 bases. The CDR3 consists of 13 residues. The CDR3 loop reads CSVNREATYGYTF. In DNA, the CDR3 is TGCAGTGTCAATCGAGAAGCTACCTATGGCTACACCTTC.

The rearrangement joins TRBV29-1 to TRBJ1-2, with D unresolved. Per germline, CDR1 SQVTM and CDR2 ANQGSEA. The CDR3 runs to 12 residues. Trimming stripped 4 bases from V and 1 base from J, with 7 bases between. CDR3 nucleotides: TGCAGCGTTGCGGAAATTAACTATGGCTACACCTTC. This encodes CSVAEINYGYTF.

Only a few counts were recorded for this clonotype. The genes are TRBV7-3 and TRBJ2-5; 11 bases fit TRBD2. Germline V CDR1 and CDR2: SGHTA, FQGTGA. The CDR3 is made up of 15 amino acids. J gave up 3 bases and V 5 bases, and 5 bases lay outside the gene matches. Here the CDR3 DNA reads TGTGCCAGCAGCCCGGAGGGACTAGCGGAAGAGACCCAGTACTTC. Protein product: CASSPEGLAEETQYF.

This clonotype was found a few times. The genes are TRBV6-2 or TRBV6-3 and TRBJ2-2; D is perhaps TRBD1 (5 bases). The CDR3 is made up of 15 amino acids. Trimming removed 6 bases from V and 6 bases from J, with 17 bases in between. Germline assignment: CDR1 MNHEY and CDR2 SVGEGT. The CDR3 DNA sequence: TGTGCCAGCAGCGCTGGACATCCCGAAGCCGGGGAGCTGTTTTTT. Translated, it gives CASSAGHPEAGELFF.

This clonotype was seen more than once but under ten times. The V gene is TRBV6-2 or TRBV6-3, the J gene TRBJ2-2; 8 nucleotides line up with TRBD1. There are 17 residues in the CDR3. The V gene end was trimmed by 0 bases and the J gene end by 7 bases; junction bases not matched to a gene: 10. CDR1 and CDR2 from the germline V gene are MNHEY and SVGEGT. CDR3 sequence (DNA): TGTGCCAGCAGTTACTCACCCAGGGGGCGCGCCAACGGGGAGCTGTTTTTT. It encodes CASSYSPRGRANGELFF.

This rearrangement joins TRBV6-1 to TRBJ1-5; D gene ambiguous. The CDR3 spans 13 residues. The germline V gene has CDR1 MNHNS and CDR2 SASEGT. V was shortened by 7 bases and J by 0 bases, with 7 bases between the two germline ends. CDR3: CASTVYSNQPQHF. Here the CDR3 DNA reads TGTGCCAGCACTGTTTATAGCAATCAGCCCCAGCATTTT.

J is TRBJ2-7 and V is TRBV27; D is undetermined. Germline values: CDR1 MNHEY, CDR2 SMNVEV (reference sequence). CDR3 length equals 15 residues. The V gene lost 0 bases and the J gene lost 2 bases, with 11 bases spanning the gap. CDR3 DNA sequence: TGTGCCAGCAGTTTATCGGACCAGATCCCCTACGAGCAGTACTTC. It yields the protein CASSLSDQIPYEQYF.

Only a few counts were recorded for this clonotype. This chain joins TRBV7-6 and TRBJ1-2; TRBD1 agrees at 10 bases. The CDR3 contains 14 residues. Trimming cost V 4 bases and J 5 bases; bases outside gene matches: 4. Germline CDR1 is SGHVS and CDR2 is FNYEAQ. The CDR3 sequence is CASSSGTGAYGYTF. The CDR3 nucleotides are TGTGCCAGCAGCTCCGGGACAGGGGCTTATGGCTACACCTTC.

The chain combines TRBV7-2 with TRBJ2-1; D unresolved. Germline CDR1 SGHTA, CDR2 FQGNSA. The CDR3 has 16 amino acids. V was shortened by 1 base and J by 9 bases, with 19 bases between the two germline ends. The CDR3 sequence is CASSLGLAVGLGEQFF. Written as DNA, the CDR3 is TGTGCCAGCAGCTTAGGGTTGGCCGTGGGTTTGGGTGAGCAGTTCTTC.

This clonotype turned up a few times. This chain joins TRBV20-1 and TRBJ2-1, with D unclear. V gave up 6 bases and J gave up 4 bases, with 10 bases separating them. Germline V gene sequence: CDR1 DFQATT, CDR2 SNEGSKA (reference sequence). The CDR3 has 12 amino acids. CDR3 in DNA: TGCAGTGCGGACGCACAATACAATGAGCAGTTCTTC. The encoded protein is CSADAQYNEQFF.

This clonotype was seen only a few times. The chain recombines TRBV6-5 with TRBJ2-3; TRBD2 matches at 9 bases. The CDR3 runs to 16 residues. Germline CDR1 is MNHEY and CDR2 is SVGAGI. Losses at the gene ends were 6 bases for V and 6 bases for J; bases not matched to a gene: 13. CDR3 residues: CASSPRRRGGVDTQYF. DNA of the CDR3: TGTGCCAGCAGCCCCAGAAGGCGGGGGGGGGTGGATACGCAGTATTTT.

The V call is TRBV19, the J call TRBJ1-4, with D tentatively TRBD1 (5 bases). CDR3 length: 17 amino acids. Germline V lookup: CDR1 LNHDA, CDR2 SQIVND (reference sequence). V was clipped by 4 bases and J by 2 bases, with 17 bases between them. This chain's CDR3 is CASSRPSRGSTNEKLFF. The CDR3 DNA is TGTGCCAGTAGTAGGCCCTCCCGGGGGTCGACTAATGAAAAACTGTTTTTT.

A few counts support this clonotype. This chain joins TRBV20-1 and TRBJ2-7; TRBD2 matches at 11 bases. The CDR3 consists of 14 residues. V lost 2 bases, J lost 3 bases, and 3 bases stayed unmatched. Germline assignment: CDR1 DFQATT and CDR2 SNEGSKA (reference sequence). CDR3 sequence reads: CSARKLAGVYEQYF. CDR3 bases: TGCAGTGCTAGAAAACTAGCGGGAGTCTACGAGCAGTACTTC.

This chain uses TRBV18 with TRBJ2-5; D not resolved. With 4 bases removed from V and 5 bases from J, the gap between germline ends came to 11 bases. CDR1 is KGHSH and CDR2 is LQKENI in the germline V gene. This CDR3 contains 13 residues. In nucleotides, the CDR3 is TGTGCCAGCTCACGGTTATCCAGGGAGACCCAGTACTTC. It codes for CASSRLSRETQYF.

The genes are TRBV29-1 and TRBJ2-5; no clear D. Looked up from germline, CDR1 is SQVTM and CDR2 is ANQGSEA. The germline V and J ends were trimmed by 4 bases and 5 bases, with 14 bases remaining between them. This CDR3 has 13 residues. The CDR3 loop reads CSVGPQLGETQYF. CDR3 bases: TGCAGCGTTGGTCCTCAACTGGGGGAGACCCAGTACTTC.

The chain combines TRBV12-3 or TRBV12-4 with TRBJ2-1; D not resolved. The CDR3 covers 13 residues. Deletions cut 3 bases from V and 10 bases from J, with 13 bases between. The CDR3 coding sequence is TGTGCCAGCAGTTTTTCCAGAACCCAAGAGCAGTTCTTC. Translation: CASSFSRTQEQFF.

The rearrangement links TRBV20-1 to TRBJ2-7; TRBD1 agrees at 7 bases. The CDR3 totals 13 residues. CDR1 DFQATT and CDR2 SNEGSKA come from the germline V gene (reference sequence). V lost 5 bases and J lost 6; bases outside the gene matches: 10. The CDR3 reads CSAGAEGASEQYF. The DNA of the CDR3 is TGCAGTGCTGGGGCTGAGGGGGCGAGCGAGCAGTACTTC.

Turning to this clonotype: The junction and the germline gene differ at one end; a read error may be behind it. The rearrangement joins TRBV7-9 to TRBJ1-2; possible D gene TRBD1, 6 bases. The CDR3 contains 15 residues. Germline CDR1 is SEHNR and CDR2 is FQNEAQ (reference sequence). As DNA, the CDR3 is TGTGCCAGCAGCCCACAGGGTTCAGCTAAGTATGGCTACACCTTC. It specifies CASSPQGSAKYGYTF.

The rearrangement uses TRBV7-8 and TRBJ2-1; the match to TRBD2 covers 7 bases. Germline V gene sequence: CDR1 SGHVS, CDR2 FQNEAQ. This CDR3 contains 15 residues. V lost 0 bases and J lost 8; bases outside the gene matches: 7. The CDR3 sequence: CASSLAAGSPHEQFF. In DNA form, the CDR3 reads TGTGCCAGCAGCTTAGCAGCGGGGAGCCCCCATGAGCAGTTCTTC.

In this sample, this clonotype turned up once. The chain is built from TRBV18 and TRBJ2-1; 10 bases are a match to TRBD1. Germline-derived CDR1 and CDR2 are KGHSH and LQKENI. The V and J ends lost 3 bases and 6 bases, in that order; junction bases with no gene match: 5. The CDR3 spans 15 residues. Here the CDR3 reads CASSPRDRGFNEQFF. DNA of the CDR3: TGTGCCAGCTCACCCCGGGACAGGGGCTTCAATGAGCAGTTCTTC.

This chain links TRBV27 with TRBJ2-6; D is perhaps TRBD1 (7 bases). The germline gives CDR1 MNHEY, CDR2 SMNVEV (reference sequence). The ends were cut back, 2 bases at V and 2 bases at J, with 10 bases in the middle. The CDR3 has 16 residues. Written as DNA, the CDR3 is TGTGCCAGCAGTTTAGGAGGGGGCACTGGGGCCAACGTCCTGACTTTC. This sequence encodes CASSLGGGTGANVLTF.

This sequence joins TRBV29-1 and TRBJ1-2; TRBD1 matches at 10 bases. The germline V gene encodes CDR1 SQVTM and CDR2 ANQGSEA. Trimming at V came to 5 bases and at J to 4 bases, leaving 10 bases not matched to a gene. This CDR3 contains 15 residues. The CDR3 loop reads CSVWVWDRGSYGYTF. DNA for the CDR3: TGCAGCGTTTGGGTATGGGACAGGGGAAGCTATGGCTACACCTTC. The whole variable domain, filled in from reference TRBV29-1 and TRBJ1-2, reads SAVISQKPSRDICQRGTSLTIQCQVDSQVTMMFWYRQQPGQSLTLIATANQGSEATYESGFVIDKFPISRPNLTFSTLTVSNMSPEDSSIYLCSVWVWDRGSYGYTFGSGTRLTVV.

This clonotype was recorded a few times. The J gene is TRBJ2-7, the V gene TRBV7-2, with D perhaps TRBD1 (5 bases). The CDR3 covers 15 residues. The V gene lost 2 bases and the J gene lost 0 bases, with 11 bases spanning the gap. CDR1 SGHTA and CDR2 FQGNSA come from the germline V gene. CDR3 sequence reads: CASSLQGYFSYEQYF. In DNA form, the CDR3 reads TGTGCCAGCAGCTTACAGGGATACTTCTCCTACGAGCAGTACTTC.

The genes are TRBV2 and TRBJ1-3; the D is unclear. Trimming pared 11 bases from V and 1 base from J, leaving 18 bases between. This CDR3 comprises 15 residues. The germline CDR1 and CDR2 sequences are SNHLY and FYNNEI. CDR3 sequence reads: CADKAGRGSGNTIYF. The CDR3 DNA is TGTGCCGATAAAGCCGGGCGAGGGTCTGGAAACACCATATATTTT.

A few counts support this clonotype. The J gene is TRBJ2-7, the V gene TRBV7-2; possible D gene TRBD1, 5 bases. The ends were cut back, 4 bases at V and 1 base at J, with 23 bases in the middle. CDR3 length equals 18 residues. From germline, CDR1 is SGHTA and CDR2 FQGNSA. The CDR3 sequence is CASSYLYIGQGRSYEQYF. In nucleotides, the CDR3 is TGTGCCAGCAGCTACCTTTATATCGGGCAGGGAAGGTCCTACGAGCAGTACTTC.

The chain employs TRBV6-1 and TRBJ2-1; 11 bases are a match to TRBD2. J gave up 8 bases and V 2 bases, and 5 bases lay outside the gene matches. The germline gives CDR1 MNHNS, CDR2 SASEGT. The CDR3 consists of 15 residues. CDR3 loop: CASSELAGGFDEQFF. Here the CDR3 DNA reads TGTGCCAGCAGTGAATTAGCGGGGGGGTTCGATGAGCAGTTCTTC.

The table lists this clonotype with a few counts. The CDR3 bases are TGCAGCGTCTCCCTTAAGGGGTTTACTAATGAAAAACTGTTTTTT. Its protein is CSVSLKGFTNEKLFF. The chain combines TRBV29-1 with TRBJ1-4, with TRBD1 as a possible D gene (5 bases). Trimming took off 6 bases at V and 2 bases at J, with 16 bases between the two ends. The CDR3 totals 15 residues. Germline-derived CDR1 and CDR2 are SQVTM and ANQGSEA.

The V call is TRBV6-1, the J call TRBJ1-1; 7 positions agree with TRBD1. Germline V lookup: CDR1 MNHNS, CDR2 SASEGT. The V and J ends lost 8 bases and 5 bases, in that order; junction bases with no gene match: 8. The CDR3 totals 13 residues. CDR3 protein: CASRRGLQTEAFF. Here the CDR3 DNA reads TGTGCCAGCCGTAGGGGGCTGCAGACTGAAGCTTTCTTT.